Each of the 12 T cell receptor beta chains below was sequenced from the same sample in a study of cytomegalovirus exposure and HLA in healthy donors. The repertoire was sequenced with immunoSEQ multiplex PCR; TCRdb's copy has only in-frame clones and lacks some. The repertoire has roughly 68,000 clones, around 95% of them found once; the top ten carry more than 2%. Source material: PBMCs. The receptor source for this set is a man younger than 35 in good health and CMV-seronegative.

This chain joins TRBV5-5 and TRBJ2-3; no firm D call. The CDR3 has 16 amino acids. CDR1 and CDR2 from the germline V gene are SGHKS and YYEKEE (reference sequence). V dropped 4 bases and J dropped 0 bases, with 15 bases sitting between them. In DNA, the CDR3 is TGTGCCAGCAGCCTCGGTCAGGCCCTCAGCACAGATACGCAGTATTTT. It yields the protein CASSLGQALSTDTQYF. Variable domain in full (rest from reference TRBV5-5 and TRBJ2-3): DAGVTQSPTHLIKTRGQQVTLRCSPISGHKSVSWYQQVLGQGPQFIFQYYEKEERGRGNFPDRFSARQFPNYSSELNVNALLLGDSALYLCASSLGQALSTDTQYFGPGTRLTVL.

The V call is TRBV28, the J call TRBJ2-5; 8 bases are shared with TRBD1. The V and J ends lost 3 bases and 5 bases, in that order; junction bases with no gene match: 5. The length of the CDR3 is 14 residues. Germline V lookup: CDR1 MDHEN, CDR2 SYDVKM. In DNA form, the CDR3 reads TGTGCCAGCAGTTTCCGCAGGGGGCGGGAGACCCAGTACTTC. Protein product: CASSFRRGRETQYF.

This chain connects TRBV18 to TRBJ1-1; D possibly corresponds to TRBD1 (5 bases). Germline CDR1 is KGHSH and CDR2 is LQKENI. Trimming cost V 0 bases and J 5 bases, with 7 bases left between them. The CDR3 length is 13 residues. The CDR3 DNA sequence: TGTGCCAGCTCACCACCGGGGGGTACTGAAGCTTTCTTT. Protein: CASSPPGGTEAFF.

The V call is TRBV2, the J call TRBJ1-5, with D unclear. The CDR3 is made up of 15 amino acids. Germline V gene sequence: CDR1 SNHLY, CDR2 FYNNEI. Trimming pared 4 bases from V and 0 bases from J, leaving 10 bases between. The CDR3 DNA reads as TGTGCCAGCAGTGTCGGCGGGAATAGCAATCAGCCCCAGCATTTT. Translated, it gives CASSVGGNSNQPQHF.

This clone was found once. This rearrangement joins TRBV7-9 to TRBJ2-7; TRBD1 matches 7 bases. Trimming removed 1 base from V and 0 bases from J; junction bases left unmatched: 9. The CDR3 length is 17 residues. CDR1 is SEHNR and CDR2 is FQNEAQ in the germline V gene (reference sequence). The CDR3 protein is CASSLVSDRVSSYEQYF. The CDR3 DNA reads TGTGCCAGCAGCTTAGTTAGTGACAGGGTGAGCTCCTACGAGCAGTACTTC.

Only one count was recorded for this clone. V and J are TRBV7-9 and TRBJ1-2; no firm D call. The CDR3 spans 13 residues. Per germline, CDR1 SEHNR and CDR2 FQNEAQ (reference sequence). Trimming removed 3 bases from V and 7 bases from J, with 12 bases in between. The CDR3 region has the DNA TGTGCCAGCAGCTTGAAGGAGTCGACTGGCTACACCTTC. Translated: CASSLKESTGYTF.

The chain has TRBV5-1 and TRBJ2-1; 7 nucleotides align to TRBD2. The germline CDR1 and CDR2 sequences are SGHRS and YFSETQ. After removal of 1 base from V and 2 bases from J, the junction contained 6 bases not matched to a gene. The CDR3 runs to 16 residues. The CDR3: CASSLSAGTTYNEQFF. CDR3 nucleotide sequence: TGCGCCAGCAGCTTGAGTGCCGGGACTACCTACAATGAGCAGTTCTTC.

V and J are TRBV29-1 and TRBJ1-2, with 7 bases identical to TRBD1. The CDR3 covers 13 residues. The junction had 8 bases not matched to a gene; V was cut back by 6 bases and J by 4 bases. Per germline, CDR1 SQVTM and CDR2 ANQGSEA. CDR3 sequence: CSVYPTGIYGYTF. CDR3 in DNA: TGCAGCGTATACCCGACAGGGATCTATGGCTACACCTTC.

The chain links TRBV5-8 to TRBJ2-7; 11 bases match TRBD1. CDR1 and CDR2 (germline): SGHTS, YDEGEE. With 2 bases clipped from V and 5 bases from J, the junction kept 3 bases outside the gene matches. CDR3 length: 14 amino acids. The DNA for the CDR3 is TGTGCCAGCAGCTTAGGACAGGGGGCCAACGAGCAGTACTTC. Protein sequence: CASSLGQGANEQYF.

The genes are TRBV4-1 and TRBJ2-5; D remains unclear. Trimming pared 6 bases from V and 3 bases from J, leaving 14 bases between. Germline V gene sequence: CDR1 MGHRA, CDR2 YSYEKL. This CDR3 has 14 amino acids. This CDR3 is CASSRGLREETQYF. CDR3 nucleotide sequence: TGCGCCAGCAGTCGTGGTCTGCGTGAAGAGACCCAGTACTTC.

The rearrangement uses TRBV27 and TRBJ2-7; TRBD2 matches 7 bases. V shed 5 bases and J 4 bases; nucleotides not matched to a gene: 8. CDR1 and CDR2 (germline): MNHEY, SMNVEV (reference sequence). The CDR3 length is 14 residues. CDR3 DNA sequence: TGTGCCAGCAGTGCTATGGGGGAGGGGTACGAGCAGTACTTC. It translates to CASSAMGEGYEQYF.

V and J are TRBV7-2 and TRBJ1-2; TRBD1 matches 8 bases. Unmatched junction bases numbered 16, after V lost 2 bases and J lost 2 bases. The CDR3 is 19 amino acids. In germline, CDR1 is SGHTA, CDR2 FQGNSA. DNA of the CDR3: TGTGCCAGCAGCTTAACCCCTCAATTGGACAGGGAGGTCAACTATGGCTACACCTTC. Translating it yields CASSLTPQLDREVNYGYTF.